Shown below are 8 T cell receptor beta chains from a single sample sequenced in a study of T cells in Graves' hyperthyroidism and ophthalmopathy. Amplification of TCR beta CDR3 regions used RNA as the template. During a first-round RT-PCR of the TCR CDR3, the HTBI primer set was used. TCRdb re-derived calls from the multiplex PCR reads in MiXCR, one entry per CDR3 protein. In the table there are just under 750,000 distinct CDR3 sequences, approximately 40% of which are singletons. The source material was blood. These receptors were obtained from a middle-aged woman with Graves' hyperthyroidism.

This clonotype was counted at least ten times. The V and J genes are TRBV24-1 and TRBJ1-2; maybe TRBD1 (6 bases). Deletions cut 4 bases from V and 7 bases from J, with 9 bases between. The CDR3 is 12 residues long. CDR1 KGHDR and CDR2 SFDVKD come from the germline V gene. Written as DNA, the CDR3 is TGTGCCACCAGTGACAGGGGAATTGGCTACACCTTC. It specifies CATSDRGIGYTF.

This sequence joins TRBV10-2 and TRBJ2-2; D unclear. Trimming took 3 bases from V and 3 from J, leaving 11 bases between them. Germline CDR1 and CDR2: WSHSY and SAAADI. There are 15 residues in the CDR3. CDR3: CASSEMRMDTGELFF. DNA for the CDR3: TGCGCCAGCAGTGAAATGAGAATGGACACCGGGGAGCTGTTTTTT.

The chain recombines TRBV10-3 with TRBJ1-2, with D unclear. CDR3 length: 14 residues. The germline gives CDR1 ENHRY, CDR2 SYGVKD. Trimming shortened V by 10 bases and J by 4 bases, and 19 bases separated the two germline ends. CDR3 protein: CATTLGGLIYGYTF. In DNA, the CDR3 is TGTGCCACCACCCTCGGCGGCCTGATCTATGGCTACACCTTC.

The CDR3 loop is CSANQGGGYEQYF. The DNA of the CDR3 is TGCAGTGCTAACCAGGGGGGTGGATACGAGCAGTACTTC. The V call is TRBV20-1, the J call TRBJ2-7; tentatively, D is TRBD1 (7 bases). The CDR3 loop spans 13 amino acids. V gave up 4 bases and J gave up 4 bases, with 14 bases separating them. Germline V gene data show CDR1 as DFQATT and CDR2 as SNEGSKA (reference sequence).

This clonotype was seen at least ten times. The V and J genes are TRBV7-6 and TRBJ2-7, with D possibly being TRBD1 (5 bases). The V gene lost 0 bases and the J gene lost 2 bases, with 8 bases spanning the gap. CDR3 size: 14 residues. CDR1 is SGHVS and CDR2 is FNYEAQ in the germline V gene. The CDR3 loop is CASSLAQGPYEQYF. In DNA, the CDR3 is TGTGCCAGCAGCTTAGCGCAGGGCCCCTACGAGCAGTACTTC.

Remarks on this clonotype: This may stem from a read error, because a much larger clone lies one nucleotide away. The chain joins TRBV6-5 to TRBJ1-6, with D hard to call. CDR1 MNHEY and CDR2 SVGAGI come from the germline V gene. The CDR3 is 15 amino acids. V lost 8 bases and J lost 6, with 17 bases in between. The CDR3, as DNA: TGTGCCAGCGGTGAAGCCTGGATGGCTAATTCACCCCTCCACTTT. This gives the protein CASGEAWMANSPLHF.

This clonotype has just one count. V is TRBV4-3 and J is TRBJ1-1; D remains ambiguous. The CDR3 extends over 15 amino acids. V was pared by 0 bases and J by 3 bases, with 11 bases between. Germline CDR1 reads LGHNA; CDR2 reads YSLEER. CDR3: CASSQERQYHTEAFF. The CDR3 DNA reads as TGCGCCAGCAGCCAAGAAAGGCAGTATCACACTGAAGCTTTCTTT.

Comment on this clonotype: The junction departs from germline at one end; a sequencing error may be responsible. The V and J genes are TRBV6-5 and TRBJ1-1; TRBD1 matches at 7 bases. Germline V gives CDR1 MNHEY, CDR2 SVGAGI. The CDR3 spans 14 residues. This CDR3 is CASTYDRVGTEAFF. CDR3 coding DNA: TGTGCCAGCACTTACGACAGGGTGGGCACTGAAGCTTTCTTT.